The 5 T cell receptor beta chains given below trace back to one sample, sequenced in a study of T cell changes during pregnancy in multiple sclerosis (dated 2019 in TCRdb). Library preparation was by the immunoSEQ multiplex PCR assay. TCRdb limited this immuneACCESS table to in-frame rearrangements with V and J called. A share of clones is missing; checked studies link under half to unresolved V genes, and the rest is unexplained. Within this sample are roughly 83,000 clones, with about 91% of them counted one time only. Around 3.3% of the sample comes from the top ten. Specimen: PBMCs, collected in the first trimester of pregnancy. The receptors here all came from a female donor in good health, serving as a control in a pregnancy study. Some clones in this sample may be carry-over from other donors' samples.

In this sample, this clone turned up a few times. In DNA form, the CDR3 reads TGTGCCAGCAGTGCTAGCGGGGGGGCAGATACGCAGTATTTT. The encoded protein is CASSASGGADTQYF. The chain links TRBV6-4 to TRBJ2-3, with 12 bases fitting TRBD2. Unmatched junction bases numbered 0, after V lost 4 bases and J lost 4 bases. This CDR3 spans 14 amino acids. Germline CDR1 is MRHNA and CDR2 is SNTAGT.

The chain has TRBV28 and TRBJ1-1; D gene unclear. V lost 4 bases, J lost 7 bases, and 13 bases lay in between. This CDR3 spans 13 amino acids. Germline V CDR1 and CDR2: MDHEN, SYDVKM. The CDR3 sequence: CASSSTDESEAFF. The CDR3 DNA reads TGTGCCAGCAGTTCGACTGACGAAAGTGAAGCTTTCTTT.

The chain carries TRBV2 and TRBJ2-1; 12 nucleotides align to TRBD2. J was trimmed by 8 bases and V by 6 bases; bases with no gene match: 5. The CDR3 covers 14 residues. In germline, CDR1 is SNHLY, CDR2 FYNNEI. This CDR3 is CASRPSGGVDEQFF. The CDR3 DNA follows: TGTGCCAGCAGGCCTAGCGGGGGGGTGGATGAGCAGTTCTTC.

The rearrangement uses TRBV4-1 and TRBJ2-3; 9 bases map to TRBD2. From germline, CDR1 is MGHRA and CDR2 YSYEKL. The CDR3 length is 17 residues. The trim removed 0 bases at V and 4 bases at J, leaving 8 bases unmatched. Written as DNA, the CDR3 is TGCGCCAGCAGCCAAGATAAGGGCGGGAGGGAATCAGATACGCAGTATTTT. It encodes CASSQDKGGRESDTQYF.

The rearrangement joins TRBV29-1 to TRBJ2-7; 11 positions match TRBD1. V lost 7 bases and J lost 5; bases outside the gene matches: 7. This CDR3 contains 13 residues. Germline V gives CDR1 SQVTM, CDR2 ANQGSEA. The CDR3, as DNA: TGCAGCGGCGGGACAGGGGGTTCCCACGAGCAGTACTTC. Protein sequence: CSGGTGGSHEQYF.